Below, 18 T cell receptor beta chains from the same sample are listed, as sequenced in a study of T cells in Graves' hyperthyroidism and ophthalmopathy. RNA transcripts gave rise to amplified TCR beta CDR3 regions. Carried out on the TCR CDR3, a first-round RT-PCR used the HTBI primer set. Each CDR3 protein is one row after TCRdb ran MiXCR on the multiplex PCR reads. The data hold around 580,000 distinct CDR3 sequences, with 40% to 55% observed a single time. Sequencing was performed on peripheral blood or thyroid tissue (not recorded which). The receptors come from a woman aged 18-35 years with Graves' hyperthyroidism.

The J gene is TRBJ2-7, the V gene TRBV10-3; a weak D match, TRBD1 (5 bases). CDR3 length equals 12 residues. The V and J ends lost 2 bases and 6 bases respectively, with 8 bases between them. CDR1 and CDR2 (germline): ENHRY, SYGVKD. In nucleotides, the CDR3 is TGTGCCATCAGTGAGCAGGGCGGCGAGCAGTACTTC. Its protein is CAISEQGGEQYF.

This clonotype was seen once. This chain links TRBV20-1 with TRBJ2-5; perhaps TRBD2 as D (5 bases). V was trimmed by 6 bases and J by 11 bases, leaving 22 bases between them. Germline assignment: CDR1 DFQATT and CDR2 SNEGSKA (reference sequence). CDR3 length: 13 residues. CDR3 sequence: CSASGWSYNEQYF. CDR3 sequence (DNA): TGCAGTGCGTCGGGGTGGTCCTACAATGAGCAGTACTTC.

This clonotype came up many times. The chain is built from TRBV9 and TRBJ1-1, with D perhaps matching TRBD1 (5 bases). The CDR3 extends over 14 amino acids. V gave up 3 bases and J gave up 5 bases, with 14 bases separating them. Germline-derived CDR1 and CDR2 are SGDLS and YYNGEE. The CDR3 loop reads CASSGSGRMTEAFF. CDR3 DNA: TGTGCCAGCAGCGGTTCAGGGCGGATGACTGAAGCTTTCTTT.

This clonotype has only a few counts. V is TRBV6-5 and J is TRBJ2-7; D is ambiguous. The germline V and J ends were trimmed by 7 bases and 2 bases, with 15 bases remaining between them. The CDR3 spans 14 residues. The germline V gene encodes CDR1 MNHEY and CDR2 SVGAGI. The CDR3 protein is CASKWTAEPYEQYF. For the CDR3, the DNA is TGTGCCAGCAAGTGGACGGCCGAACCCTACGAGCAGTACTTC.

Ten or more counts support this clonotype. This chain links TRBV7-9 with TRBJ2-2; 8 bases are a match to TRBD2. CDR3 length: 15 amino acids. V lost 4 bases, J lost 1 base, and 2 bases stayed unmatched. Germline CDR1 is SEHNR and CDR2 is FQNEAQ (reference sequence). DNA for the CDR3: TGTGCCAGCAGCTATAGCGGGAAGAACACCGGGGAGCTGTTTTTT. This gives the protein CASSYSGKNTGELFF. The full variable domain, rest sourced from reference TRBV7-9 and TRBJ2-2, is DTGVSQNPRHKITKRGQNVTFRCDPISEHNRLYWYRQTLGQGPEFLTYFQNEAQLEKSRLLSDRFSAERPKGSFSTLEIQRTEQGDSAMYLCASSYSGKNTGELFFGEGSRLTVL.

The rearrangement links TRBV19 to TRBJ1-5; 7 bases are shared with TRBD1. The CDR3 length is 15 residues. CDR1 is LNHDA, CDR2 SQIVND, per germline (reference sequence). J lost 3 bases, V lost 4 bases, and 6 bases had no gene match. The CDR3 is CASSTGTADNQPQHF. DNA of the CDR3: TGTGCCAGTAGTACCGGGACAGCGGACAATCAGCCCCAGCATTTT.

Notes on this clonotype: Sequence at one end of the junction differs from germline and may be a read error. V gene TRBV15 combines with J gene TRBJ2-7; D is undetermined. Germline V gene sequence: CDR1 LNHNV, CDR2 YYDKDF (reference sequence). The length of the CDR3 is 8 residues. The CDR3 DNA follows: TGTGCCACCAGCTCCCCAATATTC. Protein sequence: CATSSPIF.

This chain links TRBV7-8 with TRBJ1-2, with a tentative D call TRBD1 (6 bases). This CDR3 has 13 residues. Germline lookup yields CDR1 SGHVS and CDR2 FQNEAQ. Trimming took off 11 bases at V and 4 bases at J, with 17 bases between the two ends. For the CDR3, the DNA is TGTGCCGACGGTCCCCCGGACAGCTATGGCTACACCTTC. Its protein is CADGPPDSYGYTF. The complete variable domain, with remaining parts taken from reference TRBV7-8 and TRBJ1-2, reads GAGVSQSPRYKVAKRGQDVALRCDPISGHVSLFWYQQALGQGPEFLTYFQNEAQLDKSGLPSDRFFAERPEGSVSTLKIQRTQQEDSAVYLCADGPPDSYGYTFGSGTRLTVV.

The sample holds many counts of this clonotype. The V and J genes are TRBV5-1 and TRBJ1-2; TRBD1 aligns across 7 bases. Losses at the gene ends were 5 bases for V and 6 bases for J; bases not matched to a gene: 4. The length of the CDR3 is 12 residues. Germline V gives CDR1 SGHRS, CDR2 YFSETQ. The CDR3 loop is CASSPDRDGYTF. The DNA of the CDR3 is TGCGCCAGCAGTCCCGACAGGGATGGCTACACCTTC.

The V call is TRBV6-1, the J call TRBJ2-2, with D possibly TRBD2 on 5 matching bases. There are 11 residues in the CDR3. Trimming cost V 7 bases and J 12 bases, with 12 bases left between them. Germline loops: CDR1 MNHNS, CDR2 SASEGT. In DNA form, the CDR3 reads TGTGCCAGCACTAGCAGTGGGCAGCTGTTTTTT. Translating it yields CASTSSGQLFF.

The J gene is TRBJ1-4, the V gene TRBV11-3; no clear D. This CDR3 is 13 amino acids long. The V gene lost 5 bases and the J gene lost 8 bases, with 12 bases spanning the gap. The germline V gene encodes CDR1 SGHNT and CDR2 YENEEA. In nucleotides, the CDR3 is TGTGCCAGCAGCCCTAGCGGGAGGGAAAAACTGTTTTTT. Amino acid sequence: CASSPSGREKLFF.

The chain combines TRBV12-3 or TRBV12-4 with TRBJ2-7; 10 bases agree with TRBD2. The CDR3 has 15 amino acids. Trimming at V came to 6 bases and at J to 0 bases, leaving 5 bases not matched to a gene. For the CDR3, the DNA is TGTGCCAGCAGCACTAGCGGGACAGCCTCCTACGAGCAGTACTTC. It is translated as CASSTSGTASYEQYF.

The chain recombines TRBV7-2 with TRBJ2-1, with D perhaps matching TRBD1 or TRBD2 (6 bases each). The J call could be wrong; TRBJ2-7 is a better fit for the DNA end. Germline lookup yields CDR1 SGHTA and CDR2 FQGNSA. The CDR3 extends over 17 amino acids. Written as DNA, the CDR3 is TGTGCCAGCAGCTTAGGCGTAGGGGGAGGCCTTTACAATGAGCAGTACTTC. Amino acids: CASSLGVGGGLYNEQYF.

This clonotype was observed at least ten times. An end of the junction does not agree with germline; a read error may underlie this. This chain uses TRBV7-8 with TRBJ2-7, with D perhaps TRBD1 or TRBD2 (5 bases each). The length of the CDR3 is 17 residues. CDR1 and CDR2 (germline): SGHVS, FQNEAQ. CDR3 loop: CASILGSGDLNSYEQYF. The CDR3 bases are TGTGCCAGCATCTTAGGGTCCGGGGACCTGAACTCCTACGAGCAGTACTTC.

This clonotype was seen many times. This rearrangement joins TRBV2 to TRBJ1-1; TRBD1 matches 7 bases. V shed 5 bases, J shed 3 bases, and the junction held 6 bases outside the gene matches. The CDR3 length is 14 residues. Germline assignment: CDR1 SNHLY and CDR2 FYNNEI. The DNA for the CDR3 is TGTGCCAGCAGTCGTGACAGGGCTGACACTGAAGCTTTCTTT. It yields the protein CASSRDRADTEAFF.

This clonotype was found many times. The chain has TRBV15 and TRBJ2-5; 9 nucleotides line up with TRBD2. This CDR3 is built from 16 residues. Germline V gene sequence: CDR1 LNHNV, CDR2 YYDKDF (reference sequence). Unmatched junction bases numbered 8, after V lost 5 bases and J lost 1 base. The CDR3 protein is CATSRPAAGGQETQYF. The CDR3 DNA reads TGTGCCACCAGCCGACCCGCAGCGGGAGGCCAAGAGACCCAGTACTTC.

This clonotype was seen a few times. This clone may be a read error of a much larger clone one base away. The V call is TRBV6-2 or TRBV6-3, the J call TRBJ2-2; D is uncertain. In germline, CDR1 is MNHEY, CDR2 SVGEGT. V lost 6 bases and J 3 bases, leaving 8 bases between the germline ends. The CDR3 has 13 amino acids. The CDR3 is CASRGSDTGELFF. In DNA, the CDR3 is TGTGCCAGCAGAGGGTCGGACACCGGGGAGCTGTTTTTT.

This chain joins TRBV29-1 and TRBJ1-2; D is possibly TRBD1 (5 bases). The CDR3 is 13 amino acids. CDR1 is SQVTM and CDR2 is ANQGSEA in the germline V gene. V was shortened by 5 bases and J by 4 bases, with 14 bases between the two germline ends. The CDR3 protein is CSVSGRMIYGYTF. The CDR3, as DNA: TGCAGCGTTTCAGGGCGAATGATCTATGGCTACACCTTC.